Sequencing of this T cell receptor (beta chain) was carried out in a study of vaccination and CD4 T cells after COVID-19. This clonotype is labeled as medium-sized (0.01 to 0.1%). The antigen remains unidentified. The CDR3 has 15 residues. The germline gives CDR1 DFQATT, CDR2 SNEGSKA (reference sequence). V lost 4 bases, J lost 2 bases, and 10 bases stayed unmatched. Treatment indicated: roughly 10-day PBMC culture with coronavirus spike peptide pools or control peptides (ViraFEST assay). Sequencing of DNA taken from cultured CD4+ T cells relied on the Oncomine TCR Beta short-read assay. TCRdb re-called the PCR reads with MiXCR, one entry per CDR3 protein. Of about 14,000 distinct CDR3 sequences listed, 55% to 70% were seen once; the top ten hold less than 7%.

The sample taken for sequencing was CD4+ T cells from blood, cultured in vitro. The sequence came from a human donor who had recovered from COVID-19. The chain has TRBV20-1 and TRBJ2-5; 7 bases fit TRBD2. In nucleotides, the CDR3 is TGCAGTGCTACAAGTGGGGGGGGGACTCAAGAGACCCAGTACTTC. This codes for CSATSGGGTQETQYF.